Sequencing of this T cell receptor beta chain was carried out in a study of blood T cell repertoires in COVID-19. Across the whole study: COVID-19 samples, acute and convalescent, were from the United States, Italy and Spain. Sample material is recorded as cDNA or gDNA derived from T cells, B-cell-depleted T cells, or PBMCs.

Original methodology: By means of reference gene primer amplification, nucleated cell counts were estimated. The method was immunoSEQ multiplex PCR; TCRdb's version includes in-frame clones alone and lacks a portion of them. From that table come the V and J calls and clone size; the DNA was used to work out D and trimming. The data show approximately 200,000 clones, 70% to 85% seen once. Germline V gene lookup returns CDR1 LNHDA and CDR2 SQIVND (reference sequence). V trimming: 6 bases; J trimming: 0 bases; junction bases outside the gene matches: 5. The CDR3 covers 16 residues. The chain is built from TRBV19 and TRBJ2-1; 10 bases are shared with TRBD1. The sequenced sample consisted of peripheral blood. The source is a woman between 50 and 59 years old with acute or convalescent COVID-19. CDR3 bases: TGTGCCAGTAGGCCGGGACAGGGGAGCTCCTACAATGAGCAGTTCTTC. It yields the protein CASRPGQGSSYNEQFF.